One sample yielded the 17 T cell receptor beta chains listed below, sequenced in a study of T cell clones after liver transplantation. The method was immunoSEQ multiplex PCR; TCRdb's version includes in-frame clones alone and lacks a portion of them. The table lists fewer than 50,000 clones, 85% to 90% of them singletons, with more than 2% in the top ten. Sample: CD4+ T cells from blood, taken 24 months after liver transplant. All receptors come from a human patient who received a liver transplant. Some of the T cells may derive from the graft donor.

The rearrangement links TRBV15 to TRBJ2-1; 12 bases fit TRBD2. The CDR3 extends over 16 amino acids. The trim removed 1 base at V and 4 bases at J, leaving 2 bases unmatched. The germline V gene has CDR1 LNHNV and CDR2 YYDKDF (reference sequence). CDR3 in DNA: TGTGCCACCAGCAGAGGTGGACTAGCGGGGTACAATGAGCAGTTCTTC. Amino acids: CATSRGGLAGYNEQFF.

DNA of the CDR3: TGTGCCAGCAGCCACTCCGGGACCGCGTACGAGCAGTACTTC. It encodes CASSHSGTAYEQYF. The V call is TRBV7-9, the J call TRBJ2-7; TRBD1 or TRBD2 may be the D gene (5 bases each). Looked up from germline, CDR1 is SEHNR and CDR2 is FQNEAQ (reference sequence). The CDR3 totals 14 residues. V dropped 5 bases and J dropped 4 bases, with 15 bases sitting between them.

The chain carries TRBV15 and TRBJ1-3; 7 bases are shared with TRBD1. The CDR3 extends over 15 amino acids. The junction had 2 bases not matched to a gene; V was cut back by 3 bases and J by 0 bases. The germline V gene has CDR1 LNHNV and CDR2 YYDKDF (reference sequence). In DNA form, the CDR3 reads TGTGCCACCAGCAGCGGGACAGTCTCTGGAAACACCATATATTTT. Protein sequence: CATSSGTVSGNTIYF.

The chain has TRBV6-5 and TRBJ1-1; TRBD1 agrees at 9 bases. V lost 8 bases to trimming and J lost 4 bases; unmatched junction nucleotides: 2. The CDR3 covers 12 residues. Per the germline V gene, CDR1 is MNHEY and CDR2 is SVGAGI. The CDR3 coding sequence is TGTGCCAGCGGGGACAGGGCCACTGAAGCTTTCTTT. Its translation is CASGDRATEAFF.

The chain carries TRBV15 and TRBJ2-7, with 9 bases lining up with TRBD1. Germline lookup yields CDR1 LNHNV and CDR2 YYDKDF (reference sequence). The J segment lost 4 bases and the V segment lost 0 bases, leaving 7 bases of the junction unmatched. CDR3 length: 16 residues. CDR3 loop: CATSRDTGTGPYEQYF. The CDR3 bases are TGTGCCACCAGCAGAGACACCGGGACAGGGCCGTACGAGCAGTACTTC.

The gene calls are TRBV5-8 and TRBJ1-5; no definite D call. Looked up from germline, CDR1 is SGHTS and CDR2 is YDEGEE. The CDR3 is 12 residues long. V gave up 0 bases and J gave up 5 bases, with 3 bases separating them. The CDR3 DNA reads TGTGCCAGCAGCTTGGATGATCAGCCCCAGCATTTT. It codes for CASSLDDQPQHF.

The chain is built from TRBV6-1 and TRBJ1-1; TRBD1 aligns across 7 bases. The length of the CDR3 is 15 residues. Germline values: CDR1 MNHNS, CDR2 SASEGT. Germline trimming cut 6 bases from V and 3 bases from J; bases unmatched to any gene: 10. The CDR3 DNA is TGTGCCAGCAGCTTACGACAGGGTGGTCACACTGAAGCTTTCTTT. As protein: CASSLRQGGHTEAFF.

The chain combines TRBV10-3 with TRBJ1-6, with D maybe TRBD1 (5 bases). Germline V gives CDR1 ENHRY, CDR2 SYGVKD. The CDR3 loop spans 16 amino acids. The V gene lost 2 bases and the J gene lost 6 bases, with 14 bases spanning the gap. The chain's CDR3 is CAISETGVPINSPLHF. The CDR3, as DNA: TGTGCCATCAGTGAGACGGGGGTACCGATTAATTCACCCCTCCACTTT.

The chain is built from TRBV11-2 and TRBJ2-3; possibly TRBD1 or TRBD2 for D (5 bases each). The CDR3 covers 14 residues. Germline-derived CDR1 and CDR2 are SGHAT and FQNNGV. V gave up 5 bases and J gave up 8 bases, with 17 bases separating them. CDR3 DNA: TGTGCCAGCAGCCGGGACGGACCCGATAGTACGCAGTATTTT. This codes for CASSRDGPDSTQYF.

CDR3: CASSSTGGTQYF. In DNA, the CDR3 is TGCGCCAGCAGCTCGACAGGAGGGACGCAGTATTTT. The chain couples TRBV4-3 to TRBJ2-3; D tentatively fits TRBD1 or TRBD2 (6 bases each). The CDR3 spans 12 residues. Germline CDR1 is LGHNA and CDR2 is YSLEER. Trimming removed 5 bases from V and 9 bases from J, with 12 bases in between.

The genes are TRBV7-3 and TRBJ2-1; 8 nucleotides align to TRBD2. With 5 bases clipped from V and 9 bases from J, the junction kept 12 bases outside the gene matches. CDR1 is SGHTA and CDR2 is FQGTGA in the germline V gene. This CDR3 comprises 15 residues. CDR3 DNA: TGTGCCAGCAGCCTTCGAGCGGGGGCCCCGGGTGAGCAGTTCTTC. It codes for CASSLRAGAPGEQFF.

J is TRBJ2-1 and V is TRBV6-1; D tentatively fits TRBD1 or TRBD2 (5 bases each). The V end lost 4 bases, the J end lost 10 bases, and 17 bases lay between the germline ends. Germline values: CDR1 MNHNS, CDR2 SASEGT. The CDR3 sequence is 14 residues long. CDR3 amino acids: CASSVGGWAAEQFF. CDR3 bases: TGTGCCAGCAGTGTTGGGGGTTGGGCTGCCGAGCAGTTCTTC.

This clone was recorded once. The V gene is TRBV6-1, the J gene TRBJ1-1; 9 bases fit TRBD1. The germline CDR1 and CDR2 sequences are MNHNS and SASEGT. The CDR3 has 14 residues. The V and J ends lost 7 bases and 7 bases, in that order; junction bases with no gene match: 10. The CDR3, as DNA: TGTGCCAGCATCCGATCTCCGGACAGGGGTGAAGCTTTCTTT. It translates to CASIRSPDRGEAFF.

This clone was detected once. This chain links TRBV4-3 with TRBJ1-4; unclear D gene. In germline, CDR1 is LGHNA, CDR2 YSLEER. There are 18 residues in the CDR3. V was clipped by 0 bases and J by 6 bases, with 20 bases between them. CDR3 protein: CASSQDHFPGNGDEKLFF. In DNA, the CDR3 is TGCGCCAGCAGCCAAGATCATTTCCCGGGTAACGGAGATGAAAAACTGTTTTTT.

The chain is built from TRBV6-6 and TRBJ2-1; 8 bases are a match to TRBD2. Germline lookup yields CDR1 MNHNY and CDR2 SVGAGI (reference sequence). CDR3 length: 16 residues. V shed 2 bases and J 2 bases; nucleotides not matched to a gene: 5. The chain's CDR3 is CASSYLLRGAYNEQFF. Here the CDR3 DNA reads TGTGCCAGCAGTTACCTCTTGCGGGGGGCCTACAATGAGCAGTTCTTC.

The table lists this clone with a few counts. The rearrangement uses TRBV6-4 and TRBJ2-1; 11 nucleotides agree with TRBD2. Germline CDR1 is MRHNA and CDR2 is SNTAGT. This CDR3 comprises 15 residues. J lost 10 bases, V lost 8 bases, and 13 bases had no gene match. CDR3 protein: CASGTGTSGPQEQFF. DNA of the CDR3: TGTGCCAGCGGCACCGGGACTAGCGGCCCCCAGGAGCAGTTCTTC.

V gene TRBV5-1 combines with J gene TRBJ1-2; tentative D call: TRBD1 (5 bases). CDR3 length: 14 residues. Looked up from germline, CDR1 is SGHRS and CDR2 is YFSETQ. The V and J ends lost 4 bases and 6 bases respectively, with 16 bases between them. CDR3 DNA: TGCGCCAGCAGCCCTGGGTCAGGGTTAGATGGCTACACCTTC. Protein product: CASSPGSGLDGYTF.